This entry concerns a single TCR beta chain. The antigen is unknown. CDR1 and CDR2 from the germline V gene are MDHEN and SYDVKM. The CDR3 length is 13 residues. The sample belongs to a study of blood T cells in healthy people across ages. The use of a sample-barcoded 5' primer and a J-beta primer mix characterized a second PCR of roughly 7 to 11 cycles. TCRdb re-derived calls from the 5' RACE reads in MiXCR, one entry per CDR3 protein. Of about 290,000 distinct CDR3 sequences in the sample, 25% to 30% were seen once. Study findings and constraints: Estimates of diversity drawn from one million T cells were considered underestimates. Donors of long life had a larger count of naive CD4+ cells and greater diversity than aged donors.

This clonotype was sampled from a woman between 70 and 85 years old in good health. The chain uses TRBV28 and TRBJ1-1; 9 positions agree with TRBD1. Sequencing used blood. The CDR3 DNA follows: TGTGTGAGCGGGACAGGGACCCTAGGTGAAGCTTTCTTT. Translated, it gives CVSGTGTLGEAFF.